This T cell receptor (beta chain) appears in the sequencing data of a study of human T cells and chemical hapten exposure. Study context: Patients, largely female, had alopecia areata, totalis or universalis.

The CDR3 is 13 residues long. CDR1 is DFQATT, CDR2 SNEGSKA, per germline (reference sequence). V dropped 3 bases and J dropped 5; count of bases not matched to a gene: 5. Described time point: pre-sensitization, week 0. Treatment noted: therapeutic diphenylcyclopropenone sensitization with weekly scalp DPC. Ahead of each patch test application, blood was drawn. This clonotype has ten or more counts. For the library, individual cDNA molecules each received unique molecular identifiers. TCRdb re-derived calls from the RACE reads in MiXCR, one entry per CDR3 protein. The table has around 62,000 distinct CDR3 sequences, around 6.6% seen once.

The chain is built from TRBV20-1 and TRBJ2-5; TRBD1 matches at 8 bases. The material was whole blood, obtained in connection with sensitization to the hapten diphenylcyclopropenone (DPC). This TCR came from a woman in her twenties or thirties with alopecia areata. Some clones in this sample may be carry-over from other donors' samples. The CDR3 reads CSARPGGQETQYF. CDR3 nucleotide sequence: TGCAGTGCTAGGCCAGGGGGCCAGGAGACCCAGTACTTC.